Included here is one T cell receptor (beta chain) sequence, with context. Its antigen remains undetermined. Base qualities were left out, and no much larger clone turns up one base away. These data originate in a study of blood T cell repertoires in COVID-19 (dated by TCRdb to the early 2020s). Regarding the research as a whole: Samples covering the acute and convalescent phases of COVID-19 were provided by collaborators in the United States, Italy and Spain. The prospective study material was composed of cDNA or gDNA derived from T cells, B-cell-depleted T cells, or PBMCs. The dataset comprised deeply sampled blood TCRbeta repertoires from subjects exposed to, actively infected with, or recovered from COVID-19. The repertoires were released in a freely available public database intended as a resource for research on the immune response to SARS-CoV-2. The samples were drawn from the first 160 participants of the ongoing ImmuneRACE study and from over a thousand subjects provided by 6 global collaborators. The sample metadata nearly always contained a de-identified subject ID, COVID-19 status, age in years and sex. Where available, HLA class I and class II types were taken from metadata supplied by the sample provider and were not determined by assay-based typing.

TCRbeta CDR3 regions were amplified from genomic DNA using the immunoSEQ Assay, a bias-controlled multiplex PCR. Per the authors' processing: Within the assay, amplification of reference gene primers was used to estimate how many nucleated cells each sample contained. To quantify the absolute abundance of each unique TCRbeta CDR3 rearrangement, sequence reads were collapsed and filtered. For each sample, productive Simpson clonality was calculated as the square root of Simpson's diversity index across productive rearrangements. TCRdb mirrors the immuneACCESS table, restricted to in-frame sequences. Some clones are absent from its copies; in checked studies, under half trace to an unresolved V gene, and the reason for the others is unknown. V and J calls and clone size are as listed in that table; D and trimming were resolved from the DNA. The sample table contains roughly 16,000 clones; only one count was recorded for 85% to 95% of them. In total, the top ten clones hold roughly 5.7% of the sample.

Each collaborating institution followed its own protocols to collect whole blood in K2EDTA tubes. For TCRbeta analysis, collaborator samples were shipped as frozen whole blood, as isolated PBMCs, or as DNA extracted from either sample type. From the cysteine up to the phenylalanine, the CDR3 has a length of 16 residues. Solely the CDR3 DNA is kept, with 48 bases framed from the first base. From a lookup of the germline V gene (reference sequence), CDR1 and CDR2 are SEHNR and FQNEAQ. A distance of 18 bases separates the germline ends of V and J, which lose 4 bases and 3 bases respectively. Beyond this particular receptor, the publication reports: The quantity of clinical and demographic metadata differed by source and by participant and was supplied without curation.

What was sequenced was peripheral blood. The sequence was obtained from a human donor in a cohort sampled during active COVID-19. The chain employs TRBV7-9 and TRBJ1-2, with TRBD1 tentatively as D gene (5 bases match). In nucleotides, the sequence is TGTGCCAGCAGCTCCCCCGCAGGGATTGGGGACTATGGCTACACCTTC. Translation gives CASSSPAGIGDYGYTF.